Listed here is a single T cell receptor (beta chain). The repertoire was sequenced with immunoSEQ multiplex PCR; TCRdb's copy has only in-frame clones and lacks some. The data show roughly 100,000 clones, about four fifths seen once. This record comes from a study of control samples from healthy donors and cancer patients. What was sequenced was blood. This clonotype originated in a woman in her fifties or sixties in good health.

CDR3 DNA: TGTGCCAGCAGCGCCGGACAGGGGTCGACCTACGAGCAGTACTTC. Its translation: CASSAGQGSTYEQYF. This rearrangement joins TRBV28 to TRBJ2-7, with 9 bases lining up with TRBD1. The germline V gene has CDR1 MDHEN and CDR2 SYDVKM. The CDR3 spans 15 residues. V was pared by 6 bases and J by 2 bases, with 8 bases of the junction left unmatched.